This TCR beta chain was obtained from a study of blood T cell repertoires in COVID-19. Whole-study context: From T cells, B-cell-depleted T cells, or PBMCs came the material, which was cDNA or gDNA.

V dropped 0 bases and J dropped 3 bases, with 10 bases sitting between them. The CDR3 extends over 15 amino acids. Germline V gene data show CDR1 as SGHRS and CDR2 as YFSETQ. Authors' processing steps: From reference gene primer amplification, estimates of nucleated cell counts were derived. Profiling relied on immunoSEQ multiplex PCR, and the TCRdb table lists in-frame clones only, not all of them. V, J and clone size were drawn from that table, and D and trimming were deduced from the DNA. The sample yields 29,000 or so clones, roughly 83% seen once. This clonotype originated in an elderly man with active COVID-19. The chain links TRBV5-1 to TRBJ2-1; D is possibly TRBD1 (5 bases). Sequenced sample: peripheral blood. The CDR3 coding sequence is TGCGCCAGCAGCTTGGAAAAAGGGGTCTACAATGAGCAGTTCTTC. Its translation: CASSLEKGVYNEQFF.